These T cell receptor beta chains were read from a single sample in a study of beta chain features in type 1 diabetes. This table comes from immunoSEQ multiplex PCR, and its TCRdb copy is limited to in-frame clones, with some not included. This sample has about 900,000 clones, with 17% found just once. The sample taken for sequencing was naive CD4+ T cells from blood. These receptors were taken from a woman aged 18-29 years in good health. Each CDR3 is given with its conserved first and last residue. Fields, in order: D gene, V gene, clone size, J gene, CDR3 protein, CDR3 DNA. A D gene is named only where the DNA matches it firmly. Where a row states a size, it is once, few, many or the class of an expanded clone; other rows omit it.

D gene: TRBD2
V gene: TRBV2
clone size: .
J gene: TRBJ2-5
CDR3 protein: CASSGASGEETQYF
CDR3 DNA: TGTGCCAGCAGTGGTGCTAGCGGAGAAGAGACCCAGTACTTC

D gene: TRBD1
V gene: TRBV7-2
clone size: few
J gene: TRBJ1-5
CDR3 protein: CASSTRTGAGNQPQHF
CDR3 DNA: TGTGCCAGCAGCACACGGACAGGGGCGGGCAATCAGCCCCAGCATTTT

D gene: .
V gene: TRBV2
clone size: few
J gene: TRBJ1-2
CDR3 protein: CASRQELIRRGAANYGYTF
CDR3 DNA: TGTGCCAGCAGACAAGAGCTCATTAGGAGGGGGGCGGCTAACTATGGCTACACCTTC

D gene: TRBD2
V gene: TRBV7-8
clone size: few
J gene: TRBJ2-5
CDR3 protein: CASSPRTSGYQETQYF
CDR3 DNA: TGTGCCAGCAGCCCACGGACTAGCGGGTACCAAGAGACCCAGTACTTC

D gene: TRBD2
V gene: TRBV5-1
clone size: few
J gene: TRBJ2-4
CDR3 protein: CASSRTRTSGGENIQYF
CDR3 DNA: TGCGCCAGCAGCAGGACCCGGACTAGCGGAGGGGAAAACATTCAGTACTTC

D gene: .
V gene: TRBV28
clone size: .
J gene: TRBJ2-7
CDR3 protein: CASSLSREQYF
CDR3 DNA: TGTGCCAGCAGTTTATCTCGCGAGCAGTACTTC

D gene: .
V gene: TRBV4-1
clone size: .
J gene: TRBJ1-2
CDR3 protein: CASSQDGGGGIRGYTF
CDR3 DNA: TGCGCCAGCAGCCAAGATGGGGGTGGAGGGATCCGTGGCTACACCTTC

D gene: TRBD1
V gene: TRBV19
clone size: few
J gene: TRBJ2-7
CDR3 protein: CASSARQGTGQYF
CDR3 DNA: TGTGCCAGTAGTGCCCGACAGGGGACAGGGCAGTACTTC

D gene: .
V gene: TRBV29-1
clone size: .
J gene: TRBJ2-1
CDR3 protein: CSVEHQTIVDLEQFF
CDR3 DNA: TGCAGCGTTGAACATCAGACCATAGTAGACCTTGAGCAGTTCTTC

D gene: TRBD2
V gene: TRBV19
clone size: .
J gene: TRBJ2-1
CDR3 protein: CASSLQGGLAGVEQFF
CDR3 DNA: TGTGCCAGTAGTCTTCAAGGAGGACTAGCGGGAGTGGAGCAGTTCTTC

D gene: .
V gene: TRBV28
clone size: few
J gene: TRBJ2-5
CDR3 protein: CASSLLQETQYF
CDR3 DNA: TGTGCCAGCAGTTTGCTCCAAGAGACCCAGTACTTC

D gene: TRBD2
V gene: TRBV11-2
clone size: few
J gene: TRBJ2-7
CDR3 protein: CASRSLPGRAYEQYF
CDR3 DNA: TGTGCCAGCAGATCCCTCCCCGGGAGGGCTTACGAGCAGTACTTC

D gene: .
V gene: TRBV7-2
clone size: few
J gene: TRBJ2-1
CDR3 protein: CASSLGGLYGAEQFF
CDR3 DNA: TGTGCCAGCAGCTTAGGAGGGCTTTACGGGGCAGAGCAGTTCTTC

D gene: .
V gene: TRBV6-6
clone size: .
J gene: TRBJ1-1
CDR3 protein: CASTRRTTEAFF
CDR3 DNA: TGTGCCAGCACCAGACGGACAACTGAAGCTTTCTTT

D gene: .
V gene: TRBV5-4
clone size: once
J gene: TRBJ2-5
CDR3 protein: CASSFLRGEETQYF
CDR3 DNA: TGTGCCAGCAGCTTTCTGCGGGGAGAGGAGACCCAGTACTTC

D gene: .
V gene: TRBV6-7
clone size: .
J gene: TRBJ1-5
CDR3 protein: CASLNVHYRQDQPQHF
CDR3 DNA: TGTGCCAGCTTAAACGTACATTACCGACAAGATCAGCCCCAGCATTTT

D gene: TRBD2
V gene: TRBV6-1
clone size: .
J gene: TRBJ2-5
CDR3 protein: CASRPSVAGQETQYF
CDR3 DNA: TGTGCCAGCAGGCCCTCCGTAGCGGGCCAAGAGACCCAGTACTTC

D gene: .
V gene: TRBV28
clone size: .
J gene: TRBJ2-3
CDR3 protein: CASSSISRGAGRTDTQYF
CDR3 DNA: TGTGCCAGCAGTTCAATATCCCGAGGGGCGGGAAGGACAGATACGCAGTATTTT

D gene: .
V gene: TRBV7-8
clone size: .
J gene: TRBJ1-2
CDR3 protein: CASSSGAQNYGYTF
CDR3 DNA: TGTGCCAGCAGCTCGGGGGCACAGAACTATGGCTACACCTTC

D gene: .
V gene: TRBV7-3
clone size: few
J gene: TRBJ1-1
CDR3 protein: CASSLMPQLNTEAFF
CDR3 DNA: TGTGCCAGCAGCTTAATGCCACAGTTGAACACTGAAGCTTTCTTT

D gene: .
V gene: TRBV15
clone size: .
J gene: TRBJ2-1
CDR3 protein: CATSIRLVNEQFF
CDR3 DNA: TGTGCCACCAGCATCCGACTAGTCAATGAGCAGTTCTTC

D gene: .
V gene: TRBV6-5
clone size: .
J gene: TRBJ2-7
CDR3 protein: CASSYSGFGIYEQYF
CDR3 DNA: TGTGCCAGCAGTTACTCGGGGTTTGGGATCTACGAGCAGTACTTC

D gene: .
V gene: TRBV5-1
clone size: .
J gene: TRBJ2-1
CDR3 protein: CASSPVRTVPHNEQFF
CDR3 DNA: TGCGCCAGCAGCCCGGTCCGGACAGTGCCCCACAATGAGCAGTTCTTC

D gene: TRBD2
V gene: TRBV19
clone size: .
J gene: TRBJ2-7
CDR3 protein: CASSMGLVGYEQYF
CDR3 DNA: TGTGCCAGTAGTATGGGACTAGTGGGCTACGAGCAGTACTTC

D gene: .
V gene: TRBV6-5
clone size: .
J gene: TRBJ2-3
CDR3 protein: CASSPVVQDTQYF
CDR3 DNA: TGTGCCAGCAGTCCAGTAGTACAAGATACGCAGTATTTT

D gene: .
V gene: TRBV28
clone size: .
J gene: TRBJ2-2
CDR3 protein: CASISGRDTGELFF
CDR3 DNA: TGTGCCAGCATCTCCGGGCGAGACACCGGGGAGCTGTTTTTT

D gene: .
V gene: TRBV4-2
clone size: .
J gene: TRBJ2-5
CDR3 protein: CASSQAWEVTEETQYF
CDR3 DNA: TGTGCCAGCAGCCAAGCGTGGGAAGTTACAGAAGAGACCCAGTACTTC

D gene: .
V gene: TRBV5-1
clone size: .
J gene: TRBJ2-3
CDR3 protein: CASSLADTQYF
CDR3 DNA: TGCGCCAGCAGCCTCGCAGATACGCAGTATTTT

D gene: .
V gene: TRBV5-1
clone size: few
J gene: TRBJ2-2
CDR3 protein: CASSGGQTNTGELFF
CDR3 DNA: TGCGCCAGCAGCGGTGGACAAACAAACACCGGGGAGCTGTTTTTT

D gene: .
V gene: TRBV15
clone size: .
J gene: TRBJ1-3
CDR3 protein: CATSRDSRRGSYSGNTIYF
CDR3 DNA: TGTGCCACCAGCAGAGATTCTCGTAGGGGTTCCTACTCTGGAAACACCATATATTTT

D gene: .
V gene: TRBV7-3
clone size: few
J gene: TRBJ2-4
CDR3 protein: CASSLPGMGAKNIQYF
CDR3 DNA: TGTGCCAGCAGCTTACCCGGGATGGGAGCCAAAAACATTCAGTACTTC

D gene: TRBD2
V gene: TRBV5-5
clone size: few
J gene: TRBJ2-3
CDR3 protein: CASSPRTSGATDTQYF
CDR3 DNA: TGTGCCAGCAGCCCACGGACTAGCGGAGCCACAGATACGCAGTATTTT

D gene: .
V gene: TRBV7-2
clone size: .
J gene: TRBJ1-3
CDR3 protein: CASSYRDIGNTIYF
CDR3 DNA: TGTGCCAGCAGCTACCGGGACATAGGAAACACCATATATTTT

D gene: TRBD2
V gene: TRBV29-1
clone size: few
J gene: TRBJ2-1
CDR3 protein: CSVELAGGLDNEQFF
CDR3 DNA: TGCAGCGTTGAACTAGCGGGAGGGCTCGACAATGAGCAGTTCTTC

D gene: .
V gene: TRBV10-2
clone size: .
J gene: TRBJ1-4
CDR3 protein: CASSLSNEKLFF
CDR3 DNA: TGCGCCAGCAGCTTAAGCAATGAAAAACTGTTTTTT

D gene: .
V gene: TRBV15
clone size: few
J gene: TRBJ2-5
CDR3 protein: CATSRDPGQETQYF
CDR3 DNA: TGTGCCACCAGCAGAGATCCAGGGCAAGAGACCCAGTACTTC

D gene: .
V gene: TRBV11-2
clone size: once
J gene: TRBJ2-5
CDR3 protein: CASSLSFGSGETQYF
CDR3 DNA: TGTGCCAGCAGCTTGAGTTTCGGTAGCGGAGAGACCCAGTACTTC

D gene: .
V gene: TRBV11-1
clone size: few
J gene: TRBJ1-1
CDR3 protein: CASSQPGGISSEAFF
CDR3 DNA: TGTGCCAGCAGCCAACCAGGTGGAATTTCCTCCGAAGCTTTCTTT

D gene: .
V gene: TRBV7-3
clone size: .
J gene: TRBJ1-1
CDR3 protein: CASSLNRATEAFF
CDR3 DNA: TGTGCCAGCAGCTTAAACAGGGCCACTGAAGCTTTCTTT

D gene: .
V gene: TRBV6-5
clone size: .
J gene: TRBJ1-2
CDR3 protein: CASRPGREGYTF
CDR3 DNA: TGTGCCAGCCGCCCGGGCCGGGAGGGCTACACCTTC

D gene: .
V gene: TRBV6-5
clone size: few
J gene: TRBJ2-7
CDR3 protein: CASSYSRLANGYEQYF
CDR3 DNA: TGTGCCAGCAGTTACTCGAGGCTAGCGAATGGCTACGAGCAGTACTTC

D gene: .
V gene: TRBV14
clone size: few
J gene: TRBJ2-3
CDR3 protein: CASSLRSTDTQYF
CDR3 DNA: TGTGCCAGCAGCCTTCGGAGCACAGATACGCAGTATTTT

D gene: .
V gene: TRBV18
clone size: .
J gene: TRBJ1-4
CDR3 protein: CASSANREGKLFF
CDR3 DNA: TGTGCCAGCTCAGCAAACAGGGAAGGGAAACTGTTTTTT

D gene: TRBD1
V gene: TRBV2
clone size: .
J gene: TRBJ2-7
CDR3 protein: CASSPRTGYYEQYF
CDR3 DNA: TGTGCCAGCAGTCCTAGGACAGGGTACTACGAGCAGTACTTC

D gene: .
V gene: TRBV7-9
clone size: few
J gene: TRBJ2-3
CDR3 protein: CASSLGATSTDTQYF
CDR3 DNA: TGTGCCAGCAGCTTAGGGGCGACGAGCACAGATACGCAGTATTTT

D gene: TRBD2
V gene: TRBV2
clone size: .
J gene: TRBJ2-1
CDR3 protein: CASSEWASGEFEQFF
CDR3 DNA: TGTGCCAGCAGTGAATGGGCTAGCGGAGAGTTCGAGCAGTTCTTC

D gene: .
V gene: TRBV28
clone size: .
J gene: TRBJ2-1
CDR3 protein: CASSYSSSRVDEQFF
CDR3 DNA: TGTGCCAGCAGTTACTCCTCGAGTAGGGTTGATGAGCAGTTCTTC

D gene: .
V gene: TRBV10-3
clone size: .
J gene: TRBJ2-7
CDR3 protein: CAIGIRDNPREQYF
CDR3 DNA: TGTGCCATCGGTATTCGGGACAATCCACGCGAGCAGTACTTC

D gene: TRBD2
V gene: TRBV10-3
clone size: .
J gene: TRBJ2-6
CDR3 protein: CAISESRVGGLADFSGANVLTF
CDR3 DNA: TGTGCCATCAGTGAGTCGAGGGTAGGCGGACTAGCGGATTTCTCTGGGGCCAACGTCCTGACTTTC

D gene: TRBD2
V gene: TRBV18
clone size: .
J gene: TRBJ2-3
CDR3 protein: CASSPNSGTSGSDTQYF
CDR3 DNA: TGTGCCAGCTCACCTAACTCCGGGACTAGCGGCTCCGATACGCAGTATTTT

D gene: .
V gene: TRBV21-1
clone size: .
J gene: TRBJ2-1
CDR3 protein: CASIGSRWRSHNEQFF
CDR3 DNA: TGTGCCAGCATAGGGTCTCGGTGGCGGAGCCACAATGAGCAGTTCTTC

D gene: TRBD1
V gene: TRBV5-5
clone size: few
J gene: TRBJ1-4
CDR3 protein: CASSLSPGQGLVF
CDR3 DNA: TGTGCCAGCAGCTTGTCCCCGGGACAGGGCTTGGTTTTT